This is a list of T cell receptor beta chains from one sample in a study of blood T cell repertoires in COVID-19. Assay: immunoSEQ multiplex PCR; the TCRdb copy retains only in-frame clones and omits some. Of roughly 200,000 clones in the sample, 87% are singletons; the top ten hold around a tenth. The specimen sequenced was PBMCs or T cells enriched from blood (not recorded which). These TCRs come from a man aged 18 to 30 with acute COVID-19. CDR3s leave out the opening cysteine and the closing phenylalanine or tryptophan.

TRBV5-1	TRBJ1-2	ASSPEGGEVVRYGYT
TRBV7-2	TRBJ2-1	ASSLRSGVSNEQF
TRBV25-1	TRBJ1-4	ASSGLSLGAEKLF
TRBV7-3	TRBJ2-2	ASSQTQAGELF
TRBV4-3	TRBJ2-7	ASSEDRLIYEQY
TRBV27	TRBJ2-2	ASRMTSTGELF
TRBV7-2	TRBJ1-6	ASSLWQGGSPLH
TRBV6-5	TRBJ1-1	ASDRVGTEAF
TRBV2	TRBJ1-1	ATRGRDRVTNTEAF
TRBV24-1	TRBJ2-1	ATSETGGGSNEQF
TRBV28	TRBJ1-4	ASRKSGTSPEKLF
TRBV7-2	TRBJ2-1	ASIGGWVGVLNEQF
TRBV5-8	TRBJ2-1	ASSTLRNEQF
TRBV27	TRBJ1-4	ASRKGQGNEKLF
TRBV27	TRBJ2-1	ASRVGGSGSYNEQF
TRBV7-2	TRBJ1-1	ASSFPGYMNTEAF
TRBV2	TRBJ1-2	ASSEGTGFSNGYT
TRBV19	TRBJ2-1	ASSNTRDLSSYNEQF
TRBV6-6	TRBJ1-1	ASSYYGGGASTEAF
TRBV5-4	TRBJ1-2	ASNPTGGDYGYT
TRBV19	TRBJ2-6	ASSILAGDSGANVLT
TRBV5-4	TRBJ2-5	ASSSPGAPGGETQY
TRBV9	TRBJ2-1	ASSVGLAGYNEQF
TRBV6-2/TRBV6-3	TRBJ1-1	ASSSGTGGTKAF
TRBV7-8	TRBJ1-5	ASSLRGWDQPQH
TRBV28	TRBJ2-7	ASIQIRVSEQY
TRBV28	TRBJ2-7	ASSLSSLDEQY
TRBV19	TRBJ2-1	ASSWAGGRNEQF
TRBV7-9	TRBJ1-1	ASSELGPGRPTEAF
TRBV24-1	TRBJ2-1	ATSDGDVGGRSSYNEQF
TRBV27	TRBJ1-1	ASARQGTPLNTEAF
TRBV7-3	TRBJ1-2	ASSPGPTSNYGYT
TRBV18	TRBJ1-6	ASSPVGGGNSPLH
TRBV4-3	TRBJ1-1	ASSQDRQGDTEAF
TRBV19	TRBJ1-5	ASSIGGREEH
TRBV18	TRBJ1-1	ASSPPKGMNTEAF
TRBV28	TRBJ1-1	ASSAGIVNTEAF
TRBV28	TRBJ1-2	ASTLTMTGEIGYT
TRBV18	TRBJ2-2	ASSGTSGNTGELF
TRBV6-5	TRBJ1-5	ASSPVDSSNQPQH
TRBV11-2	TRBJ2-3	ASSLLREDTQY
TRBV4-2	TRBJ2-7	ASSLSGGGSYEQY
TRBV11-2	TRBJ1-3	ASSLAGVGNTIY
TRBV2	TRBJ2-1	ASSESGSRYNEQF
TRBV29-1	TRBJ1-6	SVVRDRRNSPLH
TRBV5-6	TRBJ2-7	ASSTPERRYYEQY
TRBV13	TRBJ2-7	ASRRGGGRESEQY
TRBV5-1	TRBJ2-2	ASSAPQGELF